The rows below give T cell receptor beta chains drawn from one sample of a study of T cell changes during pregnancy in multiple sclerosis. Some clones are missing from TCRdb's copy, which holds only in-frame ones; the method was immunoSEQ multiplex PCR. This sample has over 25,000 clones, with about nine tenths found just once. This sample comprised CD8+ T cells from peripheral blood mononuclear cells, obtained in the second trimester of pregnancy. The receptors shown here come from a female donor in good health, enrolled as a control in a pregnancy study. The CDR3 runs from the conserved cysteine through the conserved F or W. Fields, in order: clone size, J gene, V gene, D gene, CDR3 DNA, CDR3 protein. A D gene is named only where the DNA matches it firmly. Some rows have no size entry. The others give once, few or many, or a class for an expanded clone.

- TRBJ2-4 TRBV6-1 - TGTGCCAGCAGTGGATTAACTAGCCCAGTACTTCCCCCGTCTTGGTTCTACTTC CASSGLTSPVLPPSWFYF
- TRBJ1-6 TRBV6-4 - TGTGCCAGCAGTGCGACGGGACTTAATTCACCCTTCCACTTT CASSATGLNSPFHF
- TRBJ2-7 TRBV5-6 TRBD2 TGTGCCAGCAGCTTGGGCAGCGGGGAGTACTTC CASSLGSGEYF
- TRBJ1-4 TRBV4-3 TRBD1 TGCGCCAGCAGCTACGGGACAGGGGATGAAAAACTGTTTTTT CASSYGTGDEKLFF
- TRBJ2-7 TRBV11-2 TRBD1 TGTGCCAGCAACGACAGGGGGCTCTACGAGCAGTACTTC CASNDRGLYEQYF
- TRBJ1-2 TRBV25-1 - TGTGCCAGCAGTGACCAGGCAATCTATGGCTACACCTTC CASSDQAIYGYTF
- TRBJ2-7 TRBV7-3 TRBD1 TGTGCCAGCAGCCCGGACAGGGGGCAAGTCGAGCAGTACTTC CASSPDRGQVEQYF
- TRBJ1-2 TRBV2 - TGTGCCAGCAGTGAACAGAACTATGGCTACACCTTC CASSEQNYGYTF
- TRBJ2-7 TRBV14 TRBD2 TGTGCCAGCAGCCCGGGGACTAGCGGGAGCTCCTACGAGCAGTACTTC CASSPGTSGSSYEQYF
- TRBJ2-2 TRBV29-1 TRBD1 TGCAGCCCCCGGACAGGGGGATTGCAGAACACCGGGGAGCTGTTTTTT CSPRTGGLQNTGELFF
few TRBJ1-6 TRBV6-5 - TGTGCCAGCAGTGAGACAGAACATAATTCACCCCTCCACTTT CASSETEHNSPLHF